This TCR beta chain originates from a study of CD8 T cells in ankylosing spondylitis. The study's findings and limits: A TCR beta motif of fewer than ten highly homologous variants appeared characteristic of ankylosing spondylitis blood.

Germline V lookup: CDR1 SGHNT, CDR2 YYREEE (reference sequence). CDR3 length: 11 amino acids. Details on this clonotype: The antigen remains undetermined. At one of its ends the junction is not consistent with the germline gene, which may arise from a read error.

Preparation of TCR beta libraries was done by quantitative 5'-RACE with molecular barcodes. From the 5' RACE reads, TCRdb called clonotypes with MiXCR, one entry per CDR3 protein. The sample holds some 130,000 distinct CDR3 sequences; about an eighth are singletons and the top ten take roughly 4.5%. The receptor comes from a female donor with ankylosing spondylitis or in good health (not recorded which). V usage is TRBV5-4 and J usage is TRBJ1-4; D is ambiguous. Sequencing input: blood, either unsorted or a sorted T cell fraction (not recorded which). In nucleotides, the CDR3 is TGTGTCAGCAGCTTGGGGGAAAAACTGTTTTTT. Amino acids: CVSSLGEKLFF.